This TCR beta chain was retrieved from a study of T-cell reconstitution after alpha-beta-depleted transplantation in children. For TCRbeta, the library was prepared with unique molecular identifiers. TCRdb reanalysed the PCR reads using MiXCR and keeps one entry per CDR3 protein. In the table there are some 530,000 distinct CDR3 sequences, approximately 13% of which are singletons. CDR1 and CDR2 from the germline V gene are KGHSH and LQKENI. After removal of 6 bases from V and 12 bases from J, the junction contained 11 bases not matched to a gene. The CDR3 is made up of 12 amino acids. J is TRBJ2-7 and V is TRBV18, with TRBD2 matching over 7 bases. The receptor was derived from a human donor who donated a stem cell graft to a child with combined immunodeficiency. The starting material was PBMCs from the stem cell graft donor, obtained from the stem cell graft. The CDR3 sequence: CASSPGEGESYF. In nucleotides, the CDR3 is TGTGCCAGCTCTCCGGGGGAGGGAGAATCGTACTTC.